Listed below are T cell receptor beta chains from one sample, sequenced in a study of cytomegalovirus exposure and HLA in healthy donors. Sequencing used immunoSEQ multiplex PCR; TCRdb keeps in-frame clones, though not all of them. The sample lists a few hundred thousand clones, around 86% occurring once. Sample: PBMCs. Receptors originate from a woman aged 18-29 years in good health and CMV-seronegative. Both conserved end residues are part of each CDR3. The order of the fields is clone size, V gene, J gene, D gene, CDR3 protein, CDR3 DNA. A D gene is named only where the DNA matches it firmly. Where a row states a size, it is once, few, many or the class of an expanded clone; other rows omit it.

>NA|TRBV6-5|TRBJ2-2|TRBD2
CASSSLAGVAGELFF
TGTGCCAGCAGTTCACTAGCGGGAGTGGCCGGGGAGCTGTTTTTT
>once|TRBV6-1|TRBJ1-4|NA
CASSEGSLGFGGEKLFF
TGTGCCAGCAGTGAAGGGAGTCTGGGGTTCGGGGGTGAAAAACTGTTTTTT
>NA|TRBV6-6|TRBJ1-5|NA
CASSYAGGPQHF
TGTGCCAGCAGTTACGCCGGGGGGCCCCAGCATTTT
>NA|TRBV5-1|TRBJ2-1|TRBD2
CASSLVAGGLYNEQFF
TGCGCCAGCAGCTTGGTAGCGGGAGGGCTCTACAATGAGCAGTTCTTC
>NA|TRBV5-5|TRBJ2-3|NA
CASSTLSGSTDTQYF
TGTGCCAGCAGCACGCTAAGCGGGAGCACAGATACGCAGTATTTT
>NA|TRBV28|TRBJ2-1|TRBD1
CAIGTVGRIPVNEQFF
TGTGCGATCGGGACAGTAGGTCGCATACCGGTCAATGAGCAGTTCTTC
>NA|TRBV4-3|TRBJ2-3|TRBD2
CASSQDQGLELDTQYF
TGCGCCAGCAGCCAAGATCAGGGACTAGAGTTAGATACGCAGTATTTT
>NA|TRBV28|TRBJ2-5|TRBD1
CASSLDRGRQETQYF
TGTGCCAGCAGTCTGGACAGGGGGCGCCAAGAGACCCAGTACTTC
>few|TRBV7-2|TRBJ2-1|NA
CASSNSGQIYNEQFF
TGTGCCAGCAGCAATAGCGGCCAAATCTACAATGAGCAGTTCTTC
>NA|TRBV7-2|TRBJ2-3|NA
CASSNRDTDTQYF
TGTGCCAGCAGCAATCGAGACACAGATACGCAGTATTTT
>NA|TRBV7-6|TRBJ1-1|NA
CASSHGGVGTEAFF
TGTGCCAGCAGCCACGGGGGGGTCGGCACTGAAGCTTTCTTT